The 12 T cell receptor beta chains listed next were all sequenced from one sample in a study of beta chain features in type 1 diabetes (dated by TCRdb to about 2018). The library was produced with the immunoSEQ multiplex PCR assay. The High Capacity cDNA Reverse Transcription Kit was used to reverse transcribe all of the isolated RNA, meaning that expressed TCRB transcripts were what got sequenced. Entries here come from immuneACCESS through TCRdb and include only in-frame sequences with V and J called. Some clones fail to appear in such tables; in the studies checked, an unresolved V gene covers under half of the shortfall, and the cause of the remainder is unknown. The sample profile shows hundreds of thousands of clones; roughly 30% of them were found once. The ten largest clonotypes hold about 0.065% of the sample. Sample: naive CD4+ T cells from blood. The intended sense of this specimen's cell subset or site label: true naive CD4+ T cells. The receptors were sampled from a young man in good health.

J is TRBJ2-1 and V is TRBV30; TRBD1 agrees at 7 bases. The CDR3 sequence is 13 residues long. The V and J ends lost 7 bases and 4 bases, in that order; junction bases with no gene match: 7. CDR1 and CDR2 from the germline V gene are GTSNPN and SVGIG (reference sequence). CDR3 residues: CASATGWYNEQFF. The DNA of the CDR3 is TGTGCCTCGGCGACAGGGTGGTACAATGAGCAGTTCTTC.

The chain's CDR3 is CASSQYGGNEQFF. The CDR3 region has the DNA TGTGCCAGCAGCCAGTACGGGGGCAATGAGCAGTTCTTC. The V call is TRBV14, the J call TRBJ2-1; D possibly corresponds to TRBD2 (6 bases). This CDR3 has 13 amino acids. V was cut by 3 bases and J by 6 bases, with 9 bases left in between. Germline V gene lookup returns CDR1 SGHDN and CDR2 FVKESK.

The rearrangement uses TRBV10-2 and TRBJ2-1, with D maybe TRBD2 (6 bases). The CDR3 spans 15 residues. Trimming stripped 4 bases from V and 8 bases from J, with 18 bases between. Germline V CDR1 and CDR2: WSHSY, SAAADI. The CDR3 loop reads CASSVRRTTGDEQFF. CDR3 nucleotide sequence: TGCGCCAGCAGTGTTAGGCGGACTACAGGCGATGAGCAGTTCTTC.

The CDR3 here is CASSPRALWGAFF. For the CDR3, the DNA is TGTGCCAGCAGCCCACGGGCACTTTGGGGAGCTTTCTTT. The chain joins TRBV7-2 to TRBJ1-1; no clear D gene. V lost 5 bases and J lost 10, with 17 bases in between. Germline V gene lookup returns CDR1 SGHTA and CDR2 FQGNSA. CDR3 length: 13 residues.

V is TRBV11-1 and J is TRBJ2-1; no clear D gene. V was trimmed by 3 bases and J by 12 bases, leaving 18 bases between them. CDR3 length equals 14 residues. Germline loops: CDR1 SGHAT, CDR2 FQDESV (reference sequence). The CDR3 sequence: CASSFHMSEIGQFF. The CDR3 coding sequence is TGTGCCAGCAGCTTCCACATGTCCGAGATAGGGCAGTTCTTC.

The V gene is TRBV27, the J gene TRBJ2-7, with D possibly matching TRBD2 (6 bases). Trimming shortened V by 1 base and J by 3 bases, and 16 bases separated the two germline ends. Germline V gene data show CDR1 as MNHEY and CDR2 as SMNVEV (reference sequence). The CDR3 extends over 16 amino acids. The CDR3 spells CASSLLPGRRDYEQYF. The CDR3 DNA is TGTGCCAGCAGTTTATTACCGGGGAGGCGTGACTACGAGCAGTACTTC.

In DNA, the CDR3 is TGCGCCAGCAGCCAAGAGCGCGGGGGGCGCGGAGAGACCCAGTACTTC. It codes for CASSQERGGRGETQYF. The genes are TRBV4-3 and TRBJ2-5, with TRBD2 identical over 8 bases. The ends lost 0 bases at V and 4 bases at J; junction bases unmatched: 7. CDR1 and CDR2 (germline): LGHNA, YSLEER. The CDR3 is made up of 16 amino acids.

The V and J genes are TRBV29-1 and TRBJ2-7; 7 positions agree with TRBD1. The V segment lost 2 bases and the J segment 3 bases; nucleotides outside the gene matches: 4. This CDR3 comprises 13 residues. Germline V gives CDR1 SQVTM, CDR2 ANQGSEA. The chain's CDR3 is CSVETDRDYEQYF. The CDR3 DNA sequence: TGCAGCGTTGAAACTGACAGGGACTACGAGCAGTACTTC.

DNA for the CDR3: TGCAGCGTTGAATTGACAGGTGGGCAGCCCCAGCATTTT. Translating it yields CSVELTGGQPQHF. The chain has TRBV29-1 and TRBJ1-5; D is perhaps TRBD1 (6 bases). Germline V lookup: CDR1 SQVTM, CDR2 ANQGSEA. The CDR3 contains 13 residues. Trimming stripped 2 bases from V and 7 bases from J, with 12 bases between.

CDR3 sequence reads: CASSPGAAEQFF. The CDR3 DNA follows: TGTGCCAGCAGCCCGGGGGCGGCTGAGCAGTTCTTC. J is TRBJ2-1 and V is TRBV7-8; D tentatively fits TRBD1 or TRBD2 (6 bases each). Trimming took 5 bases from V and 9 from J, leaving 11 bases between them. Germline CDR1 and CDR2: SGHVS and FQNEAQ. The CDR3 is made up of 12 amino acids.

This clone has only a few counts. This sample includes further DNA sequences coding for the same CDR3. J is TRBJ2-6 and V is TRBV9; no reliable D call. CDR3 length: 15 residues. CDR1 and CDR2 (germline): SGDLS, YYNGEE. The germline V and J ends were trimmed by 0 bases and 0 bases, with 4 bases remaining between them. CDR3 protein: CASSVVGSGANVLTF. CDR3 coding DNA: TGTGCCAGCAGCGTAGTAGGCTCTGGGGCCAACGTCCTGACTTTC.

To note about this clone: This same CDR3 is encoded by further DNA sequences in the sample. J is TRBJ1-2 and V is TRBV25-1; D not resolved. CDR1 MGHDK and CDR2 SYGVNS come from the germline V gene. The CDR3 extends over 14 amino acids. The germline V and J ends were trimmed by 0 bases and 2 bases, with 7 bases remaining between them. The CDR3 spells CASSEYGQNYGYTF. The CDR3, as DNA: TGTGCCAGCAGTGAATACGGGCAGAACTATGGCTACACCTTC.